Here is one T cell receptor beta chain with its context. The record originates from a study of Ad26.COV2.S vaccination and SARS-CoV-2 variants. For the study at large: Intramuscular Ad26.COV2.S doses were given once or twice, 56 days apart.

Stated treatment: about 20 received Ad26.COV2.S at low or high dose, single or two shots; 5 received placebo; per-sample allocation not given. On day 63 after the first injection, vaccine and placebo recipients gave samples. The administered vaccine (an Ad26 vector) expressed Wuhan-strain SARS-CoV-2 spike. Measured with immunoSEQ multiplex PCR; TCRdb has only the in-frame clones, and not every one. The sample contains 240,000 or so clones, roughly 90% of which appear only once. After removal of 2 bases from V and 3 bases from J, the junction contained 9 bases not matched to a gene. Looked up from germline, CDR1 is SGHAT and CDR2 is FQNNGV. This CDR3 contains 16 residues.

The chain carries TRBV11-2 and TRBJ2-7; 8 nucleotides line up with TRBD2. The TCR originated in a person aged 18-65 years who received the Ad26.COV2.S COVID-19 vaccine or a placebo. Sequenced here: peripheral blood, sampled in a trial of Ad26.COV2.S vaccine versus placebo. The CDR3 bases are TGTGCCAGCAGCTTAAGACCCGGGGGGGGACACTACGAGCAGTACTTC. Residues: CASSLRPGGGHYEQYF. The variable domain in full, with the rest retrieved from reference TRBV11-2 and TRBJ2-7, is EAGVAQSPRYKIIEKRQSVAFWCNPISGHATLYWYQQILGQGPKLLIQFQNNGVVDDSQLPKDRFSAERLKGVDSTLKIQPAKLEDSAVYLCASSLRPGGGHYEQYFGPGTRLTVT.